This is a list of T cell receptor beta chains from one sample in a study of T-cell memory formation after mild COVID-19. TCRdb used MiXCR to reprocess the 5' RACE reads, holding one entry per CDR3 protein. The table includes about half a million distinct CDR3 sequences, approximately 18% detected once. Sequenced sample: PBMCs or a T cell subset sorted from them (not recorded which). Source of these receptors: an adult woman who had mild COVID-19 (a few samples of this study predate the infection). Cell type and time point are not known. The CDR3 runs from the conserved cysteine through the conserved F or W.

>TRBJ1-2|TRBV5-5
CASSFKGADGYTF
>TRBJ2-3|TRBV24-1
CATSDVDREGDTQYF
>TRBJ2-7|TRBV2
CASSEGPHGYEQYF
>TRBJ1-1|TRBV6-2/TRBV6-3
CASSAQRGQGTEAFF
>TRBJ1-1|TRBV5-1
CASSLVSDMNTEAFF
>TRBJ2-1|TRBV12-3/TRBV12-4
CASSPIAGIDEQFF
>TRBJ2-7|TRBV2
CASMGVRDSYEQYF
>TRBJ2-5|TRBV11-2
CASSLGLREQETQYF
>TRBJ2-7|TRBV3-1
CASSQGGTGPYEQYF
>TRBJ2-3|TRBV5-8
CASSLVVGLARRNTQYF
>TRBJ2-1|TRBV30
CAWDSGGAFNEQFF
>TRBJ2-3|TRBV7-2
CASSFPWTSGAYTDTQYF
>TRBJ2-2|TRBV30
CAWSVVVGTGELFF
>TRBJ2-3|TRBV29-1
CSVGGLAGAGTDTQYF
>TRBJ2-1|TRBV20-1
CSARDRGNYNEQFF
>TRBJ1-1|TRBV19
CASRIQGARTEAFF
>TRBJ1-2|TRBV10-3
CAISDQGHNYGYTF
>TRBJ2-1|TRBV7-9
CASRLAVNEQFF